This TCR beta chain was obtained from a study of T cell responses to AZD1222 COVID-19 vaccine. Whole-study findings and limits: A rise in Spike-specific TCR breadth and depth followed two AZD1222 doses.

Only in-frame clones appear in the TCRdb table, and some are missing; sequencing was by immunoSEQ multiplex PCR. The table shows 100,000 to 150,000 clones, with 75% to 90% occurring only once. As concerns this clone: Its specificity is not known.

The germline CDR1 and CDR2 sequences are SGHRS and YFSETQ. This CDR3 comprises 16 residues. The V end lost 4 bases, the J end lost 5 bases, and 20 bases lay between the germline ends. The material sequenced was peripheral blood, taken on day 0 of AZD1222 vaccination. J is TRBJ2-3 and V is TRBV5-1; D not certain. This receptor was obtained from an adult in good health. As DNA, the CDR3 is TGCGCCAGCAGCCCCTCCAGAACGGCTTCGGGAGATACGCAGTATTTT. This gives the protein CASSPSRTASGDTQYF. The full variable domain, rest sourced from reference TRBV5-1 and TRBJ2-3, is KAGVTQTPRYLIKTRGQQVTLSCSPISGHRSVSWYQQTPGQGLQFLFEYFSETQRNKGNFPGRFSGRQFSNSRSEMNVSTLELGDSALYLCASSPSRTASGDTQYFGPGTRLTVL.